Below are 27 T cell receptor beta chains sequenced from a single sample in a study of control samples from healthy donors and cancer patients. TCRdb keeps only in-frame clones here, not all; method: immunoSEQ multiplex PCR. The sample carries roughly 120,000 clones, roughly 94% recorded once. Source material: blood. The receptors stem from a man in his thirties or forties in good health.

The chain links TRBV10-2 to TRBJ1-4; D possibly corresponds to TRBD1 (6 bases). The germline V gene has CDR1 WSHSY and CDR2 SAAADI. V dropped 6 bases and J dropped 7 bases, with 12 bases sitting between them. This CDR3 is built from 13 residues. The CDR3 here is CASRQGMGEKLFF. The CDR3 bases are TGCGCCAGCAGACAGGGAATGGGTGAAAAACTGTTTTTT.

The sample holds one count of this clone. This chain uses TRBV18 with TRBJ2-2; no reliable D call. Germline loops: CDR1 KGHSH, CDR2 LQKENI. The CDR3 runs 12 residues. The V gene lost 7 bases and the J gene lost 2 bases, with 5 bases spanning the gap. The CDR3 bases are TGTGCCAGCTGCGAAAACACCGGGGAGCTGTTTTTT. It encodes CASCENTGELFF.

J is TRBJ1-2 and V is TRBV7-8, with a weak D call TRBD1 (5 bases). The CDR3 covers 18 residues. Germline V gene lookup returns CDR1 SGHVS and CDR2 FQNEAQ. The V end was cut by 1 base, the J end by 2 bases, with 20 bases between. DNA of the CDR3: TGTGCCAGCAGCTTAGGGCAAACGATCGGGACTTCCAACTATGGCTACACCTTC. It translates to CASSLGQTIGTSNYGYTF. Variable domain in full (rest from reference TRBV7-8 and TRBJ1-2): GAGVSQSPRYKVAKRGQDVALRCDPISGHVSLFWYQQALGQGPEFLTYFQNEAQLDKSGLPSDRFFAERPEGSVSTLKIQRTQQEDSAVYLCASSLGQTIGTSNYGYTFGSGTRLTVV.

The V call is TRBV6-5, the J call TRBJ2-4; D is perhaps TRBD2 (6 bases). Deletions cut 10 bases from V and 2 bases from J, with 18 bases between. From germline, CDR1 is MNHEY and CDR2 SVGAGI. The CDR3 totals 15 residues. Written as DNA, the CDR3 is TGTGCCACACGGAGTGGAGGGACTTCCAAAAACATTCAGTACTTC. Translated, it gives CATRSGGTSKNIQYF.

This clone has just one count. V usage is TRBV28 and J usage is TRBJ1-2; TRBD1 matches at 11 bases. CDR1 MDHEN and CDR2 SYDVKM come from the germline V gene. This CDR3 contains 16 residues. The J segment lost 3 bases and the V segment lost 5 bases, leaving 8 bases of the junction unmatched. The CDR3 region has the DNA TGTGCCAGCAGTGCCGGACAGGGGGCGTCGGACTATGGCTACACCTTC. This encodes CASSAGQGASDYGYTF.

The chain carries TRBV27 and TRBJ1-6, with unresolved D. This CDR3 spans 15 amino acids. V was pared by 0 bases and J by 9 bases, with 12 bases between. In germline, CDR1 is MNHEY, CDR2 SMNVEV (reference sequence). CDR3 nucleotide sequence: TGTGCCAGCAGTTTATCGAACGGTCGCTCTTCACCCCTCCACTTT. Its protein is CASSLSNGRSSPLHF.

The chain combines TRBV4-1 with TRBJ2-7, with TRBD2 as a possible D gene (6 bases). Trimming left V 3 bases short and J 7 bases short, with 22 bases between. Looked up from germline, CDR1 is MGHRA and CDR2 is YSYEKL. This CDR3 comprises 16 residues. DNA of the CDR3: TGCGCCAGCAGCCACGCTGGGACTCAGGGTCCTAGAGAGCAGTACTTC. It codes for CASSHAGTQGPREQYF.

Remarks on this clone: This may come from a read error, since a much larger clone is one base off. CDR3 protein: CASSVGTGELFF. In nucleotides, the CDR3 is TGTGCCAGCAGCGTAGGGACCGGGGAGCTGTTTTTT. The chain couples TRBV9 to TRBJ2-2; unclear D gene. Germline V lookup: CDR1 SGDLS, CDR2 YYNGEE. The CDR3 is 12 residues long. V shed 0 bases and J shed 5 bases, with 2 bases lying between them.

This chain uses TRBV2 with TRBJ2-7; tentative D call: TRBD1 (7 bases). The CDR3 runs 15 residues. V shed 6 bases and J shed 0 bases, with 15 bases lying between them. The germline V gene has CDR1 SNHLY and CDR2 FYNNEI. The chain's CDR3 is CASRRAGGTSYEQYF. DNA for the CDR3: TGTGCCAGCAGGAGGGCAGGGGGGACCTCCTACGAGCAGTACTTC.

The chain recombines TRBV3-1 (or the pseudogene TRBV3-2) with TRBJ2-2; D uncertain. Per the germline V gene, CDR1 is LGHDT and CDR2 is YNNKEL (reference sequence). The germline V and J ends were trimmed by 0 bases and 6 bases, with 5 bases remaining between them. This CDR3 has 13 residues. The CDR3 coding sequence is TGTGCCAGCAGCCAAGATCAGGCCGGGGAGCTGTTTTTT. Translated, it gives CASSQDQAGELFF.

This clone was seen only once. The rearrangement uses TRBV30 and TRBJ1-1; D unclear. Germline CDR1 reads GTSNPN; CDR2 reads SVGIG (reference sequence). The germline V and J ends were trimmed by 4 bases and 4 bases, with 13 bases remaining between them. This CDR3 has 13 amino acids. For the CDR3, the DNA is TGTGCCTGGAACGCAGGCGGTGGCACTGAAGCTTTCTTT. Its translation: CAWNAGGGTEAFF.

This clone was counted a single time. The chain employs TRBV24-1 and TRBJ2-7, with D perhaps TRBD1 (5 bases). Germline V gives CDR1 KGHDR, CDR2 SFDVKD. The CDR3 sequence is 16 residues long. Trimming pared 5 bases from V and 0 bases from J, leaving 16 bases between. CDR3 sequence reads: CATSVRAGPLSYEQYF. In DNA, the CDR3 is TGTGCCACCAGTGTTAGGGCAGGGCCGCTCTCCTACGAGCAGTACTTC.

The rearrangement joins TRBV11-2 to TRBJ1-3; D uncertain. V lost 3 bases, J lost 0 bases, and 6 bases lay in between. CDR3 length: 14 amino acids. Germline V gene sequence: CDR1 SGHAT, CDR2 FQNNGV. The CDR3 is CASSLGSSGNTIYF. The CDR3 DNA reads as TGTGCCAGCAGCTTGGGGAGCTCTGGAAACACCATATATTTT. Based on the CDR3 plus reference TRBV11-2 and TRBJ1-3, the full variable domain is EAGVAQSPRYKIIEKRQSVAFWCNPISGHATLYWYQQILGQGPKLLIQFQNNGVVDDSQLPKDRFSAERLKGVDSTLKIQPAKLEDSAVYLCASSLGSSGNTIYFGEGSWLTVV.

CDR3: CASSLSRGRLFF. The CDR3 bases are TGTGCCAGCAGTTTGAGCCGGGGGCGATTGTTCTTC. The J gene is TRBJ2-1, the V gene TRBV27, with D perhaps being TRBD1 or TRBD2 (6 bases each). The CDR3 sequence is 12 residues long. V was clipped by 3 bases and J by 15 bases, with 15 bases between them. Germline lookup yields CDR1 MNHEY and CDR2 SMNVEV (reference sequence).

The chain links TRBV12-2 to TRBJ2-3; TRBD1 was called by the table and not checked on the DNA. TRBV12-2 is a pseudogene. There are 16 residues in the CDR3. In DNA, the CDR3 is TGTGCAAGTCGCACGGGACACAGTGTCGGTGCAGATACGCAGTATTTT. Amino acid sequence: CASRTGHSVGADTQYF.

The chain carries TRBV29-1 and TRBJ2-1; 8 nucleotides align to TRBD2. The germline CDR1 and CDR2 sequences are SQVTM and ANQGSEA. J lost 7 bases, V lost 2 bases, and 7 bases had no gene match. The CDR3 contains 14 residues. CDR3 region: CSVESGGARNEQFF. Written as DNA, the CDR3 is TGCAGCGTTGAAAGCGGGGGCGCCAGGAATGAGCAGTTCTTC.

The CDR3 DNA reads TGTGCCAGCAGTTACGAATATGGCTACACCTTC. Translating it yields CASSYEYGYTF. The chain joins TRBV6-2 or TRBV6-3 to TRBJ1-2; D gene uncertain. From germline, CDR1 is MNHEY and CDR2 SVGEGT. Trimming left V 2 bases short and J 5 bases short, with 3 bases between. CDR3 length: 11 residues.

The chain links TRBV30 to TRBJ2-3, with D uncertain. Germline CDR1 is GTSNPN and CDR2 is SVGIG (reference sequence). Trimming took off 5 bases at V and 0 bases at J, with 12 bases between the two ends. The CDR3 is 14 amino acids. The CDR3 here is CAWETGRSTDTQYF. The CDR3 DNA is TGTGCCTGGGAGACCGGCCGAAGCACAGATACGCAGTATTTT.

The chain couples TRBV3-1 (or the pseudogene TRBV3-2) to TRBJ1-1, with D unclear. The CDR3 has 14 amino acids. Germline lookup yields CDR1 LGHDT and CDR2 YNNKEL (reference sequence). Trimming removed 0 bases from V and 3 bases from J, with 8 bases in between. The CDR3 loop is CASSQDFAYTEAFF. As DNA, the CDR3 is TGTGCCAGCAGCCAAGATTTCGCTTACACTGAAGCTTTCTTT.

The V and J genes are TRBV18 and TRBJ2-7; 11 nucleotides match TRBD2. V shed 6 bases, J shed 5 bases, and the junction held 9 bases outside the gene matches. The CDR3 contains 15 residues. The germline gives CDR1 KGHSH, CDR2 LQKENI. CDR3 nucleotides: TGTGCCAGCTCGCTGACACTAGCGGGGGCTGACGAGCAGTACTTC. Residues: CASSLTLAGADEQYF.

V is TRBV2 and J is TRBJ2-5; 10 bases fit TRBD1. The CDR3 consists of 16 residues. Per the germline V gene, CDR1 is SNHLY and CDR2 is FYNNEI. V trimming: 4 bases; J trimming: 5 bases; junction bases outside the gene matches: 10. The CDR3 spells CASSARDRGLEETQYF. The CDR3 DNA follows: TGTGCCAGCAGTGCCCGGGACAGGGGATTGGAGGAGACCCAGTACTTC.

This chain links TRBV5-8 with TRBJ1-1, with 7 bases matching TRBD1. J lost 5 bases, V lost 0 bases, and 7 bases had no gene match. Germline V gene data show CDR1 as SGHTS and CDR2 as YDEGEE. The length of the CDR3 is 15 residues. Here the CDR3 DNA reads TGTGCCAGCAGCTTGGCGCTGACAGGGAGAACTGAAGCTTTCTTT. This encodes CASSLALTGRTEAFF.

V usage is TRBV3-1 (or the pseudogene TRBV3-2) and J usage is TRBJ1-1, with a weak D call TRBD1 (6 bases). CDR3 length: 15 amino acids. Looked up from germline, CDR1 is LGHDT and CDR2 is YNNKEL (reference sequence). V lost 4 bases and J 5 bases, leaving 17 bases between the germline ends. CDR3 in DNA: TGTGCCAGCAGCCGGATTCCAGGGGCGGGAACTGAAGCTTTCTTT. Amino acid sequence: CASSRIPGAGTEAFF.

This clone showed up just once. This chain links TRBV24-1 with TRBJ1-1; 8 nucleotides agree with TRBD1. CDR1 and CDR2 (germline): KGHDR, SFDVKD. The CDR3 has 14 residues. Unmatched junction bases numbered 5, after V lost 2 bases and J lost 7 bases. This CDR3 is CATSDSGGAGEAFF. Written as DNA, the CDR3 is TGTGCCACCAGTGATTCAGGGGGCGCGGGTGAAGCTTTCTTT.

The chain joins TRBV3-1 (or the pseudogene TRBV3-2) to TRBJ1-1; D may be TRBD1 (5 bases). This CDR3 contains 19 residues. Trimming took 4 bases from V and 6 from J, leaving 30 bases between them. Germline V gene sequence: CDR1 LGHDT, CDR2 YNNKEL (reference sequence). The CDR3 DNA is TGTGCCAGCAGCCTTTATCCGCGCGGGGCCCAATCCGGTTGGGCTGAAGCTTTCTTT. This translates into CASSLYPRGAQSGWAEAFF.

V and J are TRBV11-2 and TRBJ1-1; D ambiguous. Trimming shortened V by 2 bases and J by 2 bases, and 9 bases separated the two germline ends. This CDR3 contains 14 residues. In germline, CDR1 is SGHAT, CDR2 FQNNGV. CDR3 protein: CASSLLRTNTEAFF. CDR3 in DNA: TGTGCCAGCAGCTTATTACGGACTAACACTGAAGCTTTCTTT.

The chain uses TRBV7-2 and TRBJ1-2; no clear D gene. Germline CDR1 reads SGHTA; CDR2 reads FQGNSA. V was pared by 2 bases and J by 1 base, with 11 bases between. The CDR3 contains 15 residues. The CDR3 protein is CASSLRLSFNYGYTF. CDR3 nucleotide sequence: TGTGCCAGCAGCTTAAGGCTGAGTTTTAACTATGGCTACACCTTC.